The present T cell receptor beta chain was sequenced within a study of blood T cell repertoires in COVID-19. The germline V gene encodes CDR1 LNHDA and CDR2 SQIVND (reference sequence). V was pared by 4 bases and J by 4 bases, with 3 bases of the junction left unmatched. There are 13 residues in the CDR3. Source study methods: Cell counts per sample came from amplifying reference gene primers. Generated by immunoSEQ multiplex PCR, the TCRdb table keeps only in-frame clones and is missing some. V and J calls and clone size are copied from that table; D and trimming were computed from the DNA. The table includes about 670,000 clones, about nine tenths detected once.

This rearrangement joins TRBV19 to TRBJ1-2, with 7 positions matching TRBD1. The sample consisted of peripheral blood. This sequence was found in a woman under 30 with acute or convalescent COVID-19. This CDR3 reads CASSRRQGYGYTF. The DNA for the CDR3 is TGTGCCAGTAGTAGACGACAGGGCTATGGCTACACCTTC.